The rows below give T cell receptor beta chains drawn from one sample of a study of cytomegalovirus exposure and HLA in healthy donors. TCRdb's table, derived via immunoSEQ multiplex PCR, lists solely in-frame clones and lacks some. This table holds about 260,000 clones, roughly two thirds found once. The specimen was PBMCs. The receptors stem from a female donor in good health and CMV-seronegative. CDR3s include the opening cysteine and the closing phenylalanine or tryptophan. The D gene is left open where the match is weak. Not every row has a clone size; where given, it reads once, few, many or a size class.

clone size,J gene,V gene,D gene,CDR3 DNA,CDR3 protein
-,TRBJ2-7,TRBV13,TRBD1,TGTGCCAGCAGCTTAGTCCGGCAGGGGGTCTACGAGCAGTACTTC,CASSLVRQGVYEQYF
-,TRBJ2-7,TRBV6-6,TRBD2,TGTGCCAGCAGCTCCTTTCGTGGAGCGGGAACCTACGAGCAGTACTTC,CASSSFRGAGTYEQYF
-,TRBJ2-7,TRBV7-8,TRBD2,TGTGCCAGCAACTCCGGGACTAGCGGCTTCTACGAGCAGTACTTC,CASNSGTSGFYEQYF
once,TRBJ1-1,TRBV28,-,TGTGCCAGCAGTTTAGGCAGGGACACTGAAGCTTTCTTT,CASSLGRDTEAFF
-,TRBJ1-2,TRBV18,TRBD1,TGTGCCAGCTCACCGAACACAGGGGACTATGGCTACACCTTC,CASSPNTGDYGYTF
-,TRBJ2-7,TRBV29-1,-,TGCAGCGTTGGGGGGGTCGAGCAGTACTTC,CSVGGVEQYF
few,TRBJ2-7,TRBV28,-,TGTGCCAGCCTGTCGGGGTCCTACGAGCAGTACTTC,CASLSGSYEQYF
-,TRBJ2-7,TRBV6-5,TRBD1,TGTGCCAGCAGTCAACCGGGACAGGGTTACGAGCAGTACTTC,CASSQPGQGYEQYF
-,TRBJ1-4,TRBV6-1,-,TGTGCCAGCTTAGACAGGTTTAATGAAAAACTGTTTTTT,CASLDRFNEKLFF
-,TRBJ2-2,TRBV15,-,TGTGCCACCAGCAGAGACAGGGCTAACACCGGGGAGCTGTTTTTT,CATSRDRANTGELFF
-,TRBJ1-4,TRBV5-1,TRBD1,TGCGCCAGCAGCCCAGGACAGGGGGCAACTAATGAAAAACTGTTTTTT,CASSPGQGATNEKLFF
-,TRBJ1-2,TRBV18,-,TGTGCCAGCTCACCCACGGACTACTATGGCTACACCTTC,CASSPTDYYGYTF
-,TRBJ1-1,TRBV28,-,TGTGCCAGCAGACCCGTGGGGACCAGGGGCACTGAAGCTTTCTTT,CASRPVGTRGTEAFF
-,TRBJ1-1,TRBV2,TRBD1,TGTGCCAGCAGTGAGGACAGGGCCGGGCCAGGTTTT,CASSEDRAGPGF
-,TRBJ1-1,TRBV20-1,-,TGCAGTGCTTATATGAACACTGAAGCTTTCTTT,CSAYMNTEAFF
-,TRBJ2-1,TRBV4-2,TRBD2,TGTGCCATATGGGGACTAGCGGAGGTAGCCGGAACCTACAATGAGCAGTTCTTC,CAIWGLAEVAGTYNEQFF
-,TRBJ2-1,TRBV18,TRBD2,TGTGCCAGCTCACTTCAGGCAGGGACTAGCGGTTGGGGCTCCTACAATGAGCAGTTCTTC,CASSLQAGTSGWGSYNEQFF
few,TRBJ2-1,TRBV7-9,-,TGTGCCAGCAGCTTAGCTCTATGGACAGCCAACAATGAGCAGTTCTTC,CASSLALWTANNEQFF
-,TRBJ1-1,TRBV29-1,-,TGCAGCGTCTTGACAGATGAAGCTTTCTTT,CSVLTDEAFF
-,TRBJ2-5,TRBV27,-,TGTGCCAGCACCGACTACATAACCGAGACCCAGTACTTC,CASTDYITETQYF
-,TRBJ2-5,TRBV18,-,TGTGCCAGCTCACCAAATTTACGGGAGACCCAGTACTTC,CASSPNLRETQYF
-,TRBJ2-7,TRBV13,TRBD1,TGTGCCAGCAGCTGGACAGGGGCGCAGGACTACGAGCAGTACTTC,CASSWTGAQDYEQYF
-,TRBJ2-6,TRBV9,TRBD2,TGTGCCAGCAGCGTAGGGGGACTAGCTTATGGGGCCAACGTCCTGACTTTC,CASSVGGLAYGANVLTF
-,TRBJ2-6,TRBV6-6,TRBD1,TGTGCCAGCAGAACACAGGGGTCTGGGGCCAACGTCCTGACTTTC,CASRTQGSGANVLTF
few,TRBJ1-1,TRBV6-6,TRBD1,TGTGCCAGCAGTTTCCAAGACAGGGGGAACACTGAAGCTTTCTTT,CASSFQDRGNTEAFF
-,TRBJ2-2,TRBV7-9,TRBD2,TGTGCCAGCACCAGAGGACTAGCGGGAGGGAGCGGGGAGCTGTTTTTT,CASTRGLAGGSGELFF
-,TRBJ2-7,TRBV10-3,TRBD1,TGTGCCATTAGGACAGGCGGAAGTCCCGAGCAGTACTTC,CAIRTGGSPEQYF
few,TRBJ1-1,TRBV9,-,TGTGCCAGCAGCGCCGGGACTTGGGGGACTGAAGCTTTCTTT,CASSAGTWGTEAFF
-,TRBJ2-2,TRBV5-1,TRBD2,TGCGCCAGCAGCTTGCTAGCGGCCTCCACCGGGGAGCTGTTTTTT,CASSLLAASTGELFF
-,TRBJ1-5,TRBV5-1,TRBD1,TGCGCCAGCAGCTCCCCGGGACAGACCAATCAGCCCCAGCATTTT,CASSSPGQTNQPQHF
once,TRBJ2-3,TRBV27,-,TGTGCCAGCAGTCTAATTGGTAGCACAGATACGCAGTATTTT,CASSLIGSTDTQYF
few,TRBJ2-7,TRBV19,TRBD1,TGTGCCAGTAGCACCTGGGACAGGGGGCGTGGGGAGCAGTACTTC,CASSTWDRGRGEQYF
-,TRBJ2-5,TRBV7-9,-,TGTGCCAGCAGCTCACCAGGGGGGCGGGAGACCCAGTACTTC,CASSSPGGRETQYF
-,TRBJ2-1,TRBV19,TRBD2,TGTGCCAGTAGTATTCCGCGGGAGTACAATGAGCAGTTCTTC,CASSIPREYNEQFF
-,TRBJ2-7,TRBV7-8,-,TGTGCCAGCAGCTTAAGAAGTCGGGATGGAAAGTACCGCTACGAGCAGTACTTC,CASSLRSRDGKYRYEQYF
once,TRBJ1-5,TRBV7-9,-,TGTGCCAGCAGCGGCCCAGGGGACCGATATCAGCCCCAGCATTTT,CASSGPGDRYQPQHF
once,TRBJ1-2,TRBV9,-,TGTGCCAGCAGCGTCGAGACCTCGAGGGGCTACACCTTC,CASSVETSRGYTF
-,TRBJ2-4,TRBV6-1,-,TGTGCCAGCAGTCCAAAGCCAGGGGAAAACATTCAGTACTTC,CASSPKPGENIQYF
-,TRBJ2-7,TRBV4-1,TRBD2,TGCGCCAGCAGCCAGGGGTGGACTAGCGCCTCCTACGAGCAGTACTTC,CASSQGWTSASYEQYF
-,TRBJ1-6,TRBV4-2,-,TGTGCCAGCAGCCGAGCCGTCGATAATTCACCCCTCCACTTT,CASSRAVDNSPLHF
-,TRBJ2-7,TRBV7-2,TRBD2,TGTGCCAGCAGCTTAGCCGGGACTAGCGGGAGCGAGCAGTACTTC,CASSLAGTSGSEQYF
once,TRBJ2-7,TRBV13,TRBD2,TGTGCCAGCAGCAACACCTTAGCGGGAGGGACTTACGAGCAGTACTTC,CASSNTLAGGTYEQYF
-,TRBJ2-1,TRBV5-1,-,TGCGCCAGCAGCAAATCCCACCAGTCGAATGAGCAGTTCTTC,CASSKSHQSNEQFF
-,TRBJ1-1,TRBV7-6,TRBD1,TGTGCCAGCAGCCTCGGACAGGGGGACACTGAAGCTTTCTTT,CASSLGQGDTEAFF
-,TRBJ2-3,TRBV7-7,-,TGTGCTAGCAGTCGTCTCCGGGACACTCCTACAGATACGCAGTATTTT,CASSRLRDTPTDTQYF
-,TRBJ2-6,TRBV5-1,TRBD1,TGCGCCAGCAGCTCCCAGGGGGCTGGGGCCAACGTCCTGACTTTC,CASSSQGAGANVLTF
-,TRBJ2-1,TRBV6-5,TRBD2,TGTGCCAGCAGCCGTCGGGAGGCTTACAATGAGCAGTTCTTC,CASSRREAYNEQFF
-,TRBJ1-2,TRBV6-1,-,TGTGCCAGCAGTGAACCAGGGTATGGCTACACCTTC,CASSEPGYGYTF
-,TRBJ2-6,TRBV6-1,-,TGTGCCAGCAGTGACCAGGGTCTGGGCGCCAACGTCCTGACTTTC,CASSDQGLGANVLTF
-,TRBJ2-3,TRBV5-4,TRBD2,TGTGCCAGCAGCTTGATCGTCGAGCGGGAGGGGGAGAAAGATACGCAGTATTTT,CASSLIVEREGEKDTQYF
-,TRBJ2-7,TRBV28,TRBD1,TGTGCCAGCAATAAGGGGGCAGGTTACGAGCAGTACTTC,CASNKGAGYEQYF
few,TRBJ2-3,TRBV7-3,-,TGTGCCAGCAGCTTAGTGGTTACTAGCACAGATACGCAGTATTTT,CASSLVVTSTDTQYF
-,TRBJ2-7,TRBV30,-,TGTGCCTGGAGTGTACCAGCGGGCATCTACGAGCAGTACTTC,CAWSVPAGIYEQYF
-,TRBJ2-5,TRBV28,-,TGTGCCAGCAGTTTAGACAAATCGAAGACCCAGTACTTC,CASSLDKSKTQYF
-,TRBJ2-7,TRBV2,TRBD2,TGTGCCAGCAGTGAATTGGTAGCGGGGTCCTACGAGCAGTACTTC,CASSELVAGSYEQYF
-,TRBJ2-2,TRBV7-2,TRBD2,TGTGCCAGCAGTCGGCTAGCGGGAGCCCCCACCGGGGAGCTGTTTTTT,CASSRLAGAPTGELFF
-,TRBJ1-5,TRBV2,-,TGTGCCAGCAGTCCAGACACTAGCAATCAGCCCCAGCATTTT,CASSPDTSNQPQHF
-,TRBJ1-5,TRBV27,-,TGTGCCAGCAGTGCCGGGGTCCCCGTTGGTCAGCCCCAGCATTTT,CASSAGVPVGQPQHF
few,TRBJ2-1,TRBV18,-,TGTGCCAGCTCACCAAATACTGGGGCTGAGCAGTTCTTC,CASSPNTGAEQFF
-,TRBJ2-1,TRBV2,-,TGTGCCAGCAGTGAAGCGGGGACACTGTACAATGAGCAGTTCTTC,CASSEAGTLYNEQFF